This TCR beta chain was profiled in a study of PD-L1 blockade in urothelial cancer. Across the whole study: Blood drawn 3 weeks (second dose) and 6 weeks after treatment start was analyzed. Specimens of blood held a median count of roughly 150,000 T cells. Study-level points and caveats: A pretreatment blood TCR clonality that fell below the median predicted better progression-free and overall survival. At 3 weeks on treatment, tumor-associated clones expanded more with durable benefit.

Profiled with immunoSEQ multiplex PCR; TCRdb holds only in-frame clones, not every one. The table lists under 30,000 clones, roughly three quarters of them singletons. Trimming removed 3 bases at V and 5 bases at J, with 13 bases between. From germline, CDR1 is SNHLY and CDR2 FYNNEI. The CDR3 length is 14 residues. Regarding this clone: Its antigen is unidentified.

Specified time point: peripheral blood 6 weeks after treatment start. The input for sequencing was PBMCs, taken around atezolizumab (anti-PD-L1) treatment. The chain links TRBV2 to TRBJ1-1, with D possibly TRBD1 on 5 matching bases. The receptor comes from a man between 70 and 80 years old with urothelial cancer. The CDR3 nucleotides are TGTGCCAGCAGTGAGCTGAGGCAGGGAACTGAAGCTTTCTTT. Protein: CASSELRQGTEAFF.